The clone carrying this T cell receptor (beta chain) showed up just a few times. These data are taken from a study of blood T cell repertoires in COVID-19. Background on the study: Sources were T cells, B-cell-depleted T cells, or PBMCs; the material itself was cDNA or gDNA.

Categorization into cohorts depended on clinical history that participants reported. Either two negative PCRs, clearance, or symptom resolution qualified Cohort 3 donors as recovered. Trimming took 6 bases from V and 5 from J; bases not matched to a gene: 2. Germline lookup yields CDR1 SNHLY and CDR2 FYNNEI. There are 15 residues in the CDR3. Libraries were prepared by immunoSEQ multiplex PCR; TCRdb keeps only in-frame clonotypes and omits some of them. This sample has a few hundred thousand clones; 83% occur once, and the top ten carry around 5%. This sequence was found in a woman between 45 and 60 years old who had recovered from COVID-19. The rearrangement joins TRBV2 to TRBJ2-1; TRBD2 aligns across 15 bases. Sequenced input: PBMCs or T cells enriched from blood (not recorded which). In DNA form, the CDR3 reads TGTGCCAGCAGCCGGACTAGCGGGGGGGACAATGAGCAGTTCTTC. Residues: CASSRTSGGDNEQFF.